One sample yielded the 29 T cell receptor beta chains listed below, sequenced in a study of T cell changes during pregnancy in multiple sclerosis. Assay used: immunoSEQ multiplex PCR; TCRdb lists only in-frame clones, some missing. The profile shows 75,000 to 95,000 clones, 80% to 95% of them singletons. This specimen was peripheral blood, taken in the first trimester of pregnancy. The receptors derive from a female donor in good health, enrolled as a control in a pregnancy study.

The chain joins TRBV15 to TRBJ1-1, with D tentatively TRBD1 (5 bases). The CDR3 loop spans 15 amino acids. V was shortened by 0 bases and J by 7 bases, with 15 bases between the two germline ends. The germline V gene has CDR1 LNHNV and CDR2 YYDKDF (reference sequence). In DNA, the CDR3 is TGTGCCACCAGCAGAGATTTTCGGGGGTCCGATGAAGCTTTCTTT. It encodes CATSRDFRGSDEAFF.

This chain links TRBV4-3 with TRBJ2-1, with 9 bases identical to TRBD2. The CDR3 totals 16 residues. V shed 0 bases, J shed 7 bases, and the junction held 7 bases outside the gene matches. Germline V lookup: CDR1 LGHNA, CDR2 YSLEER. The CDR3 protein is CASSQDLTSGSNEQFF. The CDR3 DNA reads TGCGCCAGCAGCCAAGATTTGACTAGCGGTAGTAATGAGCAGTTCTTC.

This clone was detected only once. The chain is built from TRBV19 and TRBJ1-2, with unresolved D. CDR1 is LNHDA, CDR2 SQIVND, per germline (reference sequence). The CDR3 covers 16 residues. V was clipped by 6 bases and J by 3 bases, with 20 bases between them. CDR3 nucleotide sequence: TGTGCCAGTAGCCCGCCGAGGCCCCTCATGGACTATGGCTACACCTTC. The encoded protein is CASSPPRPLMDYGYTF.

This sequence joins TRBV30 and TRBJ1-1; TRBD1 is a possible D gene (6 bases). The V gene lost 1 base and the J gene lost 5 bases, with 11 bases spanning the gap. Germline values: CDR1 GTSNPN, CDR2 SVGIG (reference sequence). This CDR3 region has 13 residues. The CDR3 protein is CAWSEGDGTEAFF. The CDR3 DNA is TGTGCCTGGAGTGAGGGGGATGGGACTGAAGCTTTCTTT.

The rearrangement uses TRBV19 and TRBJ1-3; perhaps TRBD1 as D (6 bases). The CDR3 contains 14 residues. Trimming pared 5 bases from V and 3 bases from J, leaving 11 bases between. In germline, CDR1 is LNHDA, CDR2 SQIVND (reference sequence). The CDR3 region is CASSSQGIGNTIYF. CDR3 DNA: TGTGCCAGTAGTTCCCAGGGGATTGGAAACACCATATATTTT. The full variable domain, in which reference TRBV19 and TRBJ1-3 provide the parts outside the CDR3, is DGGITQSPKYLFRKEGQNVTLSCEQNLNHDAMYWYRQDPGQGLRLIYYSQIVNDFQKGDIAEGYSVSREKKESFPLTVTSAQKNPTAFYLCASSSQGIGNTIYFGEGSWLTVV.

Written as DNA, the CDR3 is TGTGCCAGCAGTGTGGACAGGGGAACTCAGCCCCAGCATTTT. The encoded protein is CASSVDRGTQPQHF. V and J are TRBV6-4 and TRBJ1-5, with 9 bases matching TRBD1. Germline CDR1 reads MRHNA; CDR2 reads SNTAGT. CDR3 length: 14 amino acids. J lost 6 bases, V lost 4 bases, and 4 bases had no gene match.

The chain is built from TRBV28 and TRBJ1-2; 10 bases agree with TRBD1. This CDR3 region has 15 residues. V lost 6 bases and J lost 8; bases outside the gene matches: 12. Per the germline V gene, CDR1 is MDHEN and CDR2 is SYDVKM. CDR3 loop: CASSYRHRDRGGYTF. In nucleotides, the CDR3 is TGTGCCAGCAGCTATAGACACCGGGACAGGGGCGGCTACACCTTC.

This clone appeared a single time. This chain connects TRBV7-2 to TRBJ1-2, with D possibly being TRBD1 (6 bases). CDR1 SGHTA and CDR2 FQGNSA come from the germline V gene. The CDR3 has 13 amino acids. V was pared by 1 base and J by 5 bases, with 8 bases between. The CDR3 bases are TGTGCCAGCAGCTTAGGAGGGGGATATGGCTACACCTTC. This codes for CASSLGGGYGYTF.

The chain couples TRBV4-3 to TRBJ2-3; possibly TRBD2 for D (6 bases). This CDR3 region has 16 residues. CDR1 is LGHNA and CDR2 is YSLEER in the germline V gene. V shed 1 base and J shed 1 base, with 12 bases lying between them. This chain's CDR3 is CASSQGGEFGTDTQYF. CDR3 nucleotide sequence: TGCGCCAGCAGCCAAGGGGGGGAGTTTGGCACAGATACGCAGTATTTT.

This sequence joins TRBV6-5 and TRBJ1-2, with D perhaps TRBD1 (6 bases). Germline lookup yields CDR1 MNHEY and CDR2 SVGAGI. Trimming shortened V by 7 bases and J by 4 bases, and 13 bases separated the two germline ends. The CDR3 loop spans 13 amino acids. CDR3 DNA sequence: TGTGCCAGCAAGGACAGCAGGGTCTATGGCTACACCTTC. As protein: CASKDSRVYGYTF.

The rearrangement links TRBV5-4 to TRBJ1-6; D perhaps matches TRBD1 (6 bases). This CDR3 has 16 amino acids. The germline V and J ends were trimmed by 5 bases and 10 bases, with 22 bases remaining between them. Germline V gives CDR1 SGHNT, CDR2 YYREEE (reference sequence). The CDR3 loop is CASSPPSQGFGSPLHF. DNA for the CDR3: TGTGCCAGCAGTCCCCCATCTCAGGGGTTTGGATCACCCCTCCACTTT.

The chain recombines TRBV7-9 with TRBJ2-7; TRBD1 agrees at 8 bases. The CDR3 is 15 amino acids. Per germline, CDR1 SEHNR and CDR2 FQNEAQ (reference sequence). Trimming at V came to 3 bases and at J to 2 bases, leaving 6 bases not matched to a gene. The CDR3 loop reads CASSLRGQETYEQYF. CDR3 nucleotides: TGTGCCAGCAGCTTGAGGGGACAGGAGACCTACGAGCAGTACTTC. Together with reference TRBV7-9 and TRBJ2-7, the CDR3 gives the full variable domain: DTGVSQNPRHKITKRGQNVTFRCDPISEHNRLYWYRQTLGQGPEFLTYFQNEAQLEKSRLLSDRFSAERPKGSFSTLEIQRTEQGDSAMYLCASSLRGQETYEQYFGPGTRLTVT.

The chain carries TRBV5-6 and TRBJ2-7, with 7 bases lining up with TRBD1. V trimming: 3 bases; J trimming: 0 bases; junction bases outside the gene matches: 3. Germline V gene data show CDR1 as SGHDT and CDR2 as YYEEEE. The CDR3 runs 14 residues. CDR3 loop: CASSSRDSSYEQYF. The CDR3, as DNA: TGTGCCAGCAGCTCTCGGGACAGCTCCTACGAGCAGTACTTC.

This clone was counted once. The V and J genes are TRBV29-1 and TRBJ2-7; the match to TRBD1 covers 9 bases. This CDR3 contains 13 residues. The germline V gene encodes CDR1 SQVTM and CDR2 ANQGSEA. Losses at the gene ends were 7 bases for V and 3 bases for J; bases not matched to a gene: 7. CDR3 sequence: CSARTGEDYEQYF. For the CDR3, the DNA is TGCAGCGCCCGGACAGGGGAGGACTACGAGCAGTACTTC.

This clone was recorded only once. An end of the junction does not agree with germline; a read error may underlie this. V and J are TRBV4-2 and TRBJ1-5, with 9 bases aligning to TRBD1. The germline CDR1 and CDR2 sequences are LGHNA and YNFKEQ. The CDR3 spans 14 residues. The CDR3 is CASSEDRGFQPQHF. In nucleotides, the CDR3 is TGTGCCAGCAGCGAAGACAGGGGGTTTCAGCCCCAGCATTTT.

CDR3 sequence (DNA): TGTGCCGTCCTGGGGGAGGAGGGAAAACTGTTTTTT. Residues: CAVLGEEGKLFF. The rearrangement uses TRBV2 and TRBJ1-4; D is perhaps TRBD1 (5 bases). The CDR3 length is 12 residues. Germline V gives CDR1 SNHLY, CDR2 FYNNEI. Trimming left V 11 bases short and J 10 bases short, with 17 bases between.

The gene calls are TRBV5-1 and TRBJ1-5, with D perhaps TRBD1 (5 bases). CDR1 is SGHRS, CDR2 YFSETQ, per germline. Trimming took off 4 bases at V and 7 bases at J, with 18 bases between the two ends. This CDR3 has 15 amino acids. CDR3 amino acids: CASSPSSGLRQPQHF. The CDR3 DNA is TGCGCCAGCAGCCCGTCGTCAGGGCTTCGACAGCCCCAGCATTTT.

The V call is TRBV2, the J call TRBJ1-2; 9 nucleotides match TRBD1. Germline CDR1 reads SNHLY; CDR2 reads FYNNEI. The CDR3 consists of 16 residues. After removal of 2 bases from V and 4 bases from J, the junction contained 8 bases not matched to a gene. The CDR3 coding sequence is TGTGCCAGCAGTGAAACCGGGACAGGGATCATCTATGGCTACACCTTC. Translated: CASSETGTGIIYGYTF. Drawing the rest from reference TRBV2 and TRBJ1-2, the complete variable domain is EPEVTQTPSHQVTQMGQEVILRCVPISNHLYFYWYRQILGQKVEFLVSFYNNEISEKSEIFDDQFSVERPDGSNFTLKIRSTKLEDSAMYFCASSETGTGIIYGYTFGSGTRLTVV.

The chain carries TRBV28 and TRBJ2-5; TRBD2 is a possible D gene (6 bases). The ends were cut back, 7 bases at V and 11 bases at J, with 20 bases in the middle. CDR3 length equals 13 residues. Germline loops: CDR1 MDHEN, CDR2 SYDVKM. CDR3 sequence: CASTLPTGTPQYF. The DNA of the CDR3 is TGTGCCAGCACCTTACCGACCGGGACTCCGCAGTACTTC.

The chain is built from TRBV7-6 and TRBJ1-6; 9 bases are shared with TRBD1. J lost 6 bases, V lost 5 bases, and 2 bases had no gene match. Germline CDR1 SGHVS, CDR2 FNYEAQ. This CDR3 region has 14 residues. CDR3 in DNA: TGTGCCAGCAGCGGGGGACAGGGTAATTCACCCCTCCACTTT. It translates to CASSGGQGNSPLHF.

The V and J genes are TRBV11-1 and TRBJ1-2; D possibly corresponds to TRBD1 (5 bases). V lost 7 bases to trimming and J lost 8 bases, with 14 bases between them. Germline V gene sequence: CDR1 SGHAT, CDR2 FQDESV (reference sequence). The CDR3 length is 12 residues. The CDR3 sequence: CASTMQGAGYTF. The CDR3 DNA reads TGTGCCAGCACCATGCAGGGTGCCGGCTACACCTTC.

The V gene is TRBV2, the J gene TRBJ1-2, with D perhaps TRBD1 (5 bases). Germline values: CDR1 SNHLY, CDR2 FYNNEI. Trimming cost V 9 bases and J 2 bases, with 16 bases left between them. There are 14 residues in the CDR3. CDR3 residues: CARDGHQRNYGYTF. DNA of the CDR3: TGTGCCAGGGACGGACACCAAAGGAACTATGGCTACACCTTC.

This chain joins TRBV10-3 and TRBJ2-1, with TRBD1 identical over 10 bases. Germline-derived CDR1 and CDR2 are ENHRY and SYGVKD. This CDR3 spans 14 amino acids. Losses at the gene ends were 7 bases for V and 6 bases for J; bases not matched to a gene: 6. CDR3: CAINRQGATNEQFF. The CDR3 nucleotides read TGTGCCATCAACAGACAGGGGGCCACCAATGAGCAGTTCTTC.

V usage is TRBV20-1 and J usage is TRBJ2-5, with D perhaps TRBD2 (6 bases). The germline V gene encodes CDR1 DFQATT and CDR2 SNEGSKA (reference sequence). This CDR3 region has 10 residues. Deletions cut 8 bases from V and 6 bases from J, with 10 bases between. CDR3 nucleotides: TGCAGTACGGGGGAGCAGACCCAGTACTTC. Translating it yields CSTGEQTQYF.

The chain combines TRBV7-9 with TRBJ2-7; tentative D call: TRBD1 (5 bases). The germline gives CDR1 SEHNR, CDR2 FQNEAQ (reference sequence). The CDR3 consists of 14 residues. The V end was cut by 0 bases, the J end by 3 bases, with 9 bases between. Here the CDR3 reads CASSLAGAGYEQYF. The DNA of the CDR3 is TGTGCCAGCAGCTTAGCTGGGGCAGGCTACGAGCAGTACTTC. Complete variable domain (other parts from reference TRBV7-9 and TRBJ2-7): DTGVSQNPRHKITKRGQNVTFRCDPISEHNRLYWYRQTLGQGPEFLTYFQNEAQLEKSRLLSDRFSAERPKGSFSTLEIQRTEQGDSAMYLCASSLAGAGYEQYFGPGTRLTVT.

This clone came up a few times. This chain uses TRBV7-2 with TRBJ1-6, with D unresolved. Germline lookup yields CDR1 SGHTA and CDR2 FQGNSA. CDR3 size: 14 residues. With 5 bases removed from V and 7 bases from J, the gap between germline ends came to 12 bases. CDR3 amino acids: CASSKDWTNSPLHF. CDR3 nucleotides: TGTGCCAGCAGCAAGGACTGGACCAATTCACCCCTCCACTTT.

The chain couples TRBV14 to TRBJ2-1, with 8 bases identical to TRBD2. Germline V CDR1 and CDR2: SGHDN, FVKESK. J lost 6 bases, V lost 0 bases, and 10 bases had no gene match. The CDR3 extends over 17 amino acids. For the CDR3, the DNA is TGTGCCAGCAGCCAAGAAACACGGGCTAGCGGGTTCAATGAGCAGTTCTTC. It codes for CASSQETRASGFNEQFF.

Only one count was recorded for this clone. The rearrangement uses TRBV5-1 and TRBJ2-7, with 12 bases identical to TRBD2. CDR3 length: 16 amino acids. Per the germline V gene, CDR1 is SGHRS and CDR2 is YFSETQ. V dropped 4 bases and J dropped 4; count of bases not matched to a gene: 9. The DNA of the CDR3 is TGCGCCAGCAGCCCAGCCCCTAGCGGGGGGGTTTACGAGCAGTACTTC. It specifies CASSPAPSGGVYEQYF.

V usage is TRBV6-5 and J usage is TRBJ1-3; D gene unclear. The V gene's germline CDR1 is MNHEY and CDR2 SVGAGI. Trimming removed 6 bases from V and 9 bases from J, with 12 bases in between. CDR3 length: 12 amino acids. The CDR3 protein is CASRRVRGTIYF. CDR3 in DNA: TGTGCCAGCAGACGGGTGCGAGGCACCATATATTTT.